This T cell receptor beta chain derives from a study of cytomegalovirus exposure and HLA in healthy donors. Study findings and constraints: For cytomegalovirus status, the classifier reportedly gave diagnoses with high specificity and sensitivity.

Only a few counts were recorded for this clone. The antigen remains unidentified. This specimen includes other DNA sequences encoding the same CDR3. Sequencing was performed with immunoSEQ multiplex PCR; in TCRdb, only in-frame clones are kept and a portion is missing. This sample has about 88,000 clones, with roughly 84% found just once. CDR1 is MNHEY and CDR2 is SVGAGI in the germline V gene. CDR3 length: 13 amino acids. The J segment lost 5 bases and the V segment lost 5 bases, leaving 5 bases of the junction unmatched. Sequencing input: PBMCs. This chain joins TRBV6-5 and TRBJ2-7; 8 bases are a match to TRBD1. The TCR sequence derives from a woman younger than 35 in good health and CMV-seropositive. The CDR3 reads CASSRDRGHEQYF. CDR3 nucleotides: TGTGCCAGCAGTCGCGACAGGGGCCACGAGCAGTACTTC.